This TCR beta chain originates from a study of blood T cell repertoires in COVID-19. Here immunoSEQ multiplex PCR was the method, and the copy in TCRdb shows in-frame clones only, minus some. The sample consists of about 180,000 clones, approximately 86% of them appearing once. CDR1 and CDR2 (germline): MNHNS, SASEGT. V was pared by 2 bases and J by 1 base, with 24 bases between. CDR3 length: 20 residues. Sequenced material: peripheral blood. This chain connects TRBV6-1 to TRBJ1-5; D is possibly TRBD1 (5 bases). The clonotype originates from a man aged 45-60 years with active or convalescent COVID-19. CDR3 residues: CASSESMVSIRGRSNQPQHF. The DNA of the CDR3 is TGTGCCAGCAGTGAATCCATGGTCAGTATAAGGGGAAGGAGCAATCAGCCCCAGCATTTT.